Sequencing of this T cell receptor beta chain was carried out in a study of blood T cell repertoires in COVID-19. Study information: Sites across the United States, Italy and Spain contributed samples from acute and convalescent COVID-19. From T cells, B-cell-depleted T cells, or PBMCs came the material, which was cDNA or gDNA.

In the original processing: How many nucleated cells were present was estimated from reference gene primer amplification. Only in-frame clones appear in the TCRdb table, and some are missing; sequencing was by immunoSEQ multiplex PCR. V, J and clone size derive from that table, while D and trimming were established from the DNA sequence. The repertoire has 50,000 to 85,000 clones, approximately 86% of them found once; the top ten carry about 6.9%. The CDR3 consists of 13 residues. Trimming took 5 bases from V and 6 from J, leaving 12 bases between them. This sequence joins TRBV12-3 or TRBV12-4 and TRBJ2-3; a weak D match, TRBD1 (6 bases). The TCR comes from a man in his sixties with acute or convalescent COVID-19. Input material: peripheral blood. The CDR3 spells CASSAPGADTQYF. The CDR3 DNA reads as TGTGCCAGCAGTGCCCCAGGGGCCGATACGCAGTATTTT.